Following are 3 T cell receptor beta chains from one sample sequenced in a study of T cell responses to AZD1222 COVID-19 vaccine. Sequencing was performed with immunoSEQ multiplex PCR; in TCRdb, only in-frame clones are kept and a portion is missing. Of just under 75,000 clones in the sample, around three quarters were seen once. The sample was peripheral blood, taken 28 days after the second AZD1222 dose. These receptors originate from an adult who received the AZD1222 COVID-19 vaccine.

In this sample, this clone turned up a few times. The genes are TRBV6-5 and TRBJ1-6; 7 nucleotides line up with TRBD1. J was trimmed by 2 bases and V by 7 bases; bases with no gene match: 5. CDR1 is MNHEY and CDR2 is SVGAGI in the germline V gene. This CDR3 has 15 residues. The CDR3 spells CASTEQGPYNSPLHF. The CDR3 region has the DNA TGTGCCAGCACCGAACAGGGGCCCTATAATTCACCCCTCCACTTT.

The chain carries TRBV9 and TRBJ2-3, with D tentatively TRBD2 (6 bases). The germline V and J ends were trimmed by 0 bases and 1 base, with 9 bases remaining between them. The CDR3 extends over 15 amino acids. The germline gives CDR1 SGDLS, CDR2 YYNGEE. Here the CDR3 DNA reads TGTGCCAGCAGCGTAGTCGGGGGACGCACAGATACGCAGTATTTT. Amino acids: CASSVVGGRTDTQYF.

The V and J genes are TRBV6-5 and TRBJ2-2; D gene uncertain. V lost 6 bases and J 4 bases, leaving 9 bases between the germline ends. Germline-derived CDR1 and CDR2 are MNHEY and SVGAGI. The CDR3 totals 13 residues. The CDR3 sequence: CASRMTATGELFF. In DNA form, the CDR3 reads TGTGCCAGCAGGATGACGGCCACCGGGGAGCTGTTTTTT.